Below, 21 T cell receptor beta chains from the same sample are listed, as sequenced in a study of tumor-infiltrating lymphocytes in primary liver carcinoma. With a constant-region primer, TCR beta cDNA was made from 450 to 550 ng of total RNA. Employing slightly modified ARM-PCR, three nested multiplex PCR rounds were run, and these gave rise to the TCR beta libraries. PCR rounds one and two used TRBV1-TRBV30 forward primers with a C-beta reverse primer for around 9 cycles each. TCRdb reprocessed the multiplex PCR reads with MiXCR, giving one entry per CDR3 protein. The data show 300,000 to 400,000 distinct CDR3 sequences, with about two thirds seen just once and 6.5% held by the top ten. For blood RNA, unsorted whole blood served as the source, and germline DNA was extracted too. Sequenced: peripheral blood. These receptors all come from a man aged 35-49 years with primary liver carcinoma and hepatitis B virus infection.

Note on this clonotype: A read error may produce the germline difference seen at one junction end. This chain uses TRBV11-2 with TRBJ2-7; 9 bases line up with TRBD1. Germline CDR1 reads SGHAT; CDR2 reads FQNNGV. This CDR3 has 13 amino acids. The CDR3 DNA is TGTGCCAGCATCTCACAGGGGGCTAGTGAGCAGTGCTTC. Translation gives CASISQGASEQCF.

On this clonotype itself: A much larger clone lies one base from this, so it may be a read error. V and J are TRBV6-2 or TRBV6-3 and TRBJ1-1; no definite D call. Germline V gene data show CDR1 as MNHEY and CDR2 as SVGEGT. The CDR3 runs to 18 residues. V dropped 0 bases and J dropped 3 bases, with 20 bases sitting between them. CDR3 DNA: TGTGCCAGCAGTTACTCGACATGGGCGCACGATTGGGACACTGAAGCTTTCTTT. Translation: CASSYSTWAHDWDTEAFF.

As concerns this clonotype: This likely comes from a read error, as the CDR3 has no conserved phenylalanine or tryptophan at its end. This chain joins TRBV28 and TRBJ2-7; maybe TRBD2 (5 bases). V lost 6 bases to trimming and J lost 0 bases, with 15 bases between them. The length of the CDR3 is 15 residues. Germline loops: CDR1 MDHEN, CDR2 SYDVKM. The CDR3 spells CASSRSTGSSYEQYS. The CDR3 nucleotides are TGTGCCAGCAGCCGGTCGACGGGGAGCTCCTACGAGCAGTACTCC.

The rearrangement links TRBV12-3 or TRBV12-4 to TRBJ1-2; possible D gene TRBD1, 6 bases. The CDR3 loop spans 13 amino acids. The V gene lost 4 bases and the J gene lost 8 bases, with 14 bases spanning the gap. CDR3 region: CASSSYRAVGYTF. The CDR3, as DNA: TGTGCCAGCAGTTCGTACAGGGCTGTGGGCTACACCTTC.

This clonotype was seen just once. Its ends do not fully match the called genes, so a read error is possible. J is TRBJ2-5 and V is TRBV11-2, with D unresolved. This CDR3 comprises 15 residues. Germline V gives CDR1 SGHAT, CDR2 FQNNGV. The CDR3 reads CASSLEGTVEETQYF. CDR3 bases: TGTGCAAGCAGCTTAGAAGGTACCGTGGAGGAGACCCAGTACTTC.

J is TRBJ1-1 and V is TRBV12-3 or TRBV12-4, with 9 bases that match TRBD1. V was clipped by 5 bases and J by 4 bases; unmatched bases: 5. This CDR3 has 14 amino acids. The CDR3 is CASSTQTGGTEAFF. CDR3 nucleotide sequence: TGTGCCAGCAGTACCCAGACAGGGGGCACTGAAGCTTTCTTT.

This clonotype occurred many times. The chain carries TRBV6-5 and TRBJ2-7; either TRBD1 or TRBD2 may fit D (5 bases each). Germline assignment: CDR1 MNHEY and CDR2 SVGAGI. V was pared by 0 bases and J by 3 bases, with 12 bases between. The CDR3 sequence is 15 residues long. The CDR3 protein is CASSYSRDLGYEQYF. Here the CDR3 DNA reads TGTGCCAGCAGTTACTCGAGGGACCTAGGCTACGAGCAGTACTTC.

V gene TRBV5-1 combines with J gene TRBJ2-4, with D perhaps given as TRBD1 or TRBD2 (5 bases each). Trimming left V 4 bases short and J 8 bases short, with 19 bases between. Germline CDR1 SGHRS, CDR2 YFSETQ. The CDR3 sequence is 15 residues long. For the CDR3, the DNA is TGCGCCAGCAGCAGAGACACAGGAGGTCCGGACATTCAGTACTTC. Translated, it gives CASSRDTGGPDIQYF.

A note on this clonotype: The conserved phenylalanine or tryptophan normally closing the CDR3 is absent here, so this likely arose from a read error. CDR3 bases: TGTGCCAACAGCCCCACGGGGGGACCCTACGAGCAGTACTCC. It yields the protein CANSPTGGPYEQYS. The chain carries TRBV11-2 and TRBJ2-7; 7 positions match TRBD2. This CDR3 region has 14 residues. Germline V gene data show CDR1 as SGHAT and CDR2 as FQNNGV.

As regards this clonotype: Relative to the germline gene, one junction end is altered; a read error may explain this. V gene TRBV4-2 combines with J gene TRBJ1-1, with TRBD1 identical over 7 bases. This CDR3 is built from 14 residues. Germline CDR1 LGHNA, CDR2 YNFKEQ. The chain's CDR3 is CASSHPTGNTEALF. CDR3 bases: TGTGCCAGCAGCCACCCGACAGGGAACACTGAAGCTCTCTTT.

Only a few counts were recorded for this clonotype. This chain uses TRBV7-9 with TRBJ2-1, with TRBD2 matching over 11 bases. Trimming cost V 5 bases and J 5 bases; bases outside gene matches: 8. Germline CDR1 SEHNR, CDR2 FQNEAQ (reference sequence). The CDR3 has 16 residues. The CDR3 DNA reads TGTGCCAGCAGCCCGCCTCGACTAGCGGGGCACAATGAGCAGTTCTTC. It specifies CASSPPRLAGHNEQFF.

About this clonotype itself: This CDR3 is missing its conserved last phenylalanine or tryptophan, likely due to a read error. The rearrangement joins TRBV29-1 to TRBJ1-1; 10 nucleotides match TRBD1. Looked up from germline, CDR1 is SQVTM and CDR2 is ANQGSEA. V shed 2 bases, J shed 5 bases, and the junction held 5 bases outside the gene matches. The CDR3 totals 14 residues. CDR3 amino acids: CSVESTGGRTEAFY. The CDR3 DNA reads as TGCAGCGTTGAATCGACAGGGGGCCGGACTGAAGCTTTCTAT.

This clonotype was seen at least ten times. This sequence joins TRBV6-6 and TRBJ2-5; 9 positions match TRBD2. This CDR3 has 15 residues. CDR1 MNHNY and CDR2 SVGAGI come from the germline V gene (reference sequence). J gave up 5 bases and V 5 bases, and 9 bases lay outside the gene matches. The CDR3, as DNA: TGTGCCAGCAGTACAGCCGGGACTAGCAGTGAGACCCAGTACTTC. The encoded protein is CASSTAGTSSETQYF.

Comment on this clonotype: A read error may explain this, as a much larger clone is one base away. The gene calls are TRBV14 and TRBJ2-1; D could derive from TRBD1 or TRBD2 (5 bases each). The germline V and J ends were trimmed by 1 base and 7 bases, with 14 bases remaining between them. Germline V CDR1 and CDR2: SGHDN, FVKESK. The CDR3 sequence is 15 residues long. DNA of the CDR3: TGTGCCAGCAGCCAAGTTTTTGGGTGGGGGAATGAGCAGTTCTTC. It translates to CASSQVFGWGNEQFF.

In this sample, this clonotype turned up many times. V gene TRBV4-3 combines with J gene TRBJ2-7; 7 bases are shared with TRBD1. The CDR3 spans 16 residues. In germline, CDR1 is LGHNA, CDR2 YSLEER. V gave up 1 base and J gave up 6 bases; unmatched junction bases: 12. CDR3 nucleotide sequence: TGCGCCAGCAGCCAAGGCCTGCCAGGGGGTGGTCTCGAGCAGTACTTC. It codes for CASSQGLPGGGLEQYF.

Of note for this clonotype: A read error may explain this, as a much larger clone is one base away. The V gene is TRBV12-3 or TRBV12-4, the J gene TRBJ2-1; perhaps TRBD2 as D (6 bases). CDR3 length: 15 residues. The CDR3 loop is CASSPSPGEANEQLF. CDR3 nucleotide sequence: TGTGCCAGCAGTCCCTCCCCGGGGGAGGCCAATGAGCAGTTATTC.

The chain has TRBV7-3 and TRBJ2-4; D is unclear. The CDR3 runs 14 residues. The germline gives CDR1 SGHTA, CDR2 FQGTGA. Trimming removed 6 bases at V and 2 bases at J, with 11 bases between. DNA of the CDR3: TGTGCCAGCAGTCCCGGTGGAACCAAAAACATTCAGTACTTC. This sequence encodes CASSPGGTKNIQYF.

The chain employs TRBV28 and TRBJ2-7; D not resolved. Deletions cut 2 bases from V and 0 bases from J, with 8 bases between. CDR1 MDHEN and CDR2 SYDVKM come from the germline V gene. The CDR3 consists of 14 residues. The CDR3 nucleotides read TGTGCCAGCAGTTTACGGACGCTCTCCTACGAGCAGTACTTC. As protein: CASSLRTLSYEQYF. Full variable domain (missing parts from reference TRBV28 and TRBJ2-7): DVKVTQSSRYLVKRTGEKVFLECVQDMDHENMFWYRQDPGLGLRLIYFSYDVKMKEKGDIPEGYSVSREKKERFSLILESASTNQTSMYLCASSLRTLSYEQYFGPGTRLTVT.

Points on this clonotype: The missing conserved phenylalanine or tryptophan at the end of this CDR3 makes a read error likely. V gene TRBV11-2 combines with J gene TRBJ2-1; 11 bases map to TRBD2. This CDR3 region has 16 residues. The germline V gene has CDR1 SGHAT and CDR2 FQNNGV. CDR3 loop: CTSSLTSGSSYNEQFL. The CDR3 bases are TGTACCAGCAGCCTCACTAGCGGGAGCTCCTACAATGAGCAGTTCTTA.

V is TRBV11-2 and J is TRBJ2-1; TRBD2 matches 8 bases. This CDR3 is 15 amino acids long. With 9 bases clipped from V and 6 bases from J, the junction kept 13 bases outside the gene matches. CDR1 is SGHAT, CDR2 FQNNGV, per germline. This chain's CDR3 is CASSETGTRPNEQFF. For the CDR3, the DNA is TGTGCCAGTAGCGAAACCGGGACTAGACCCAATGAGCAGTTCTTC. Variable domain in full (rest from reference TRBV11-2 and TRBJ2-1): EAGVAQSPRYKIIEKRQSVAFWCNPISGHATLYWYQQILGQGPKLLIQFQNNGVVDDSQLPKDRFSAERLKGVDSTLKIQPAKLEDSAVYLCASSETGTRPNEQFFGPGTRLTVL.

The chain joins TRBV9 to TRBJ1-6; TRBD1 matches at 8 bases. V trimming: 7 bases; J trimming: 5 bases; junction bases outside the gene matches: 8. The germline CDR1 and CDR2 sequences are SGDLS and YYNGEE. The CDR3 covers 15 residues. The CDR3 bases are TGTGCCAGCCAGAGGGACAGGCTTAATAATTCACCCCTCCACTTT. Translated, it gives CASQRDRLNNSPLHF.